The next 22 T cell receptor beta chains were all read from a single sample in a study of cytomegalovirus exposure and HLA in healthy donors. PCR amplification relied on 60 Vbeta primers (plus 13 Jbeta primers). Data came from immunoSEQ multiplex PCR; TCRdb stores just in-frame clones and leaves some out. The sample contains approximately 180,000 clones, roughly 74% of which appear only once. Specimen: PBMCs. Receptors were obtained from a woman aged 30 to 39 in good health and CMV-seronegative.

J is TRBJ1-2 and V is TRBV7-2; 9 bases match TRBD1. The length of the CDR3 is 16 residues. The germline V gene encodes CDR1 SGHTA and CDR2 FQGNSA. With V trimmed by 2 bases and J by 4 bases, 8 bases remained unmatched. DNA for the CDR3: TGTGCCAGCAGCTTATTGGGGACAGGGTGGGTCTATGGCTACACCTTC. The encoded protein is CASSLLGTGWVYGYTF.

The gene calls are TRBV7-6 and TRBJ1-3; 8 nucleotides align to TRBD1. Germline V gene data show CDR1 as SGHVS and CDR2 as FNYEAQ. The V segment lost 4 bases and the J segment 2 bases; nucleotides outside the gene matches: 7. This CDR3 contains 16 residues. The CDR3 loop is CASSSFRGRAGNTIYF. The CDR3 bases are TGTGCCAGCAGCTCCTTCAGGGGGCGAGCTGGAAACACCATATATTTT.

V and J are TRBV7-9 and TRBJ1-1, with D unclear. Germline lookup yields CDR1 SEHNR and CDR2 FQNEAQ (reference sequence). Trimming took off 2 bases at V and 0 bases at J, with 7 bases between the two ends. The CDR3 runs 14 residues. The CDR3 coding sequence is TGTGCCAGCAGCTTAAACGCGGTGAACACTGAAGCTTTCTTT. Protein sequence: CASSLNAVNTEAFF.

This clone was seen just once. V gene TRBV11-2 combines with J gene TRBJ2-1, with 8 bases aligning to TRBD2. The V and J ends lost 2 bases and 12 bases, in that order; junction bases with no gene match: 3. The germline CDR1 and CDR2 sequences are SGHAT and FQNNGV. The CDR3 covers 12 residues. In DNA, the CDR3 is TGTGCCAGCAGCTTAAGCGGGAGACTGCAGTTCTTC. Amino acid sequence: CASSLSGRLQFF. Filled out from reference TRBV11-2 and TRBJ2-1, the complete variable domain reads EAGVAQSPRYKIIEKRQSVAFWCNPISGHATLYWYQQILGQGPKLLIQFQNNGVVDDSQLPKDRFSAERLKGVDSTLKIQPAKLEDSAVYLCASSLSGRLQFFGPGTRLTVL.

This chain links TRBV9 with TRBJ2-2; D perhaps matches TRBD1 (5 bases). Germline V gene lookup returns CDR1 SGDLS and CDR2 YYNGEE. Trimming cost V 2 bases and J 5 bases, with 10 bases left between them. The CDR3 loop spans 14 amino acids. CDR3 loop: CASSVQGRTGELFF. The CDR3, as DNA: TGTGCCAGCAGCGTCCAGGGTAGGACCGGGGAGCTGTTTTTT. Variable domain in full (rest from reference TRBV9 and TRBJ2-2): DSGVTQTPKHLITATGQRVTLRCSPRSGDLSVYWYQQSLDQGLQFLIQYYNGEERAKGNILERFSAQQFPDLHSELNLSSLELGDSALYFCASSVQGRTGELFFGEGSRLTVL.

The chain couples TRBV27 to TRBJ1-2; no definite D call. Germline CDR1 is MNHEY and CDR2 is SMNVEV (reference sequence). The CDR3 contains 14 residues. V was pared by 5 bases and J by 2 bases, with 12 bases between. The CDR3, as DNA: TGTGCCAGCAGTCCTCGGGTTGGCAACTATGGCTACACCTTC. Its protein is CASSPRVGNYGYTF.

The gene calls are TRBV2 and TRBJ2-5; the D gene is possibly TRBD1 (5 bases). The germline V gene has CDR1 SNHLY and CDR2 FYNNEI. V lost 3 bases to trimming and J lost 2 bases, with 7 bases between them. This CDR3 comprises 13 residues. DNA of the CDR3: TGTGCCAGCAGTGAGACAGCTCAAGAGACCCAGTACTTC. It is translated as CASSETAQETQYF.

The V call is TRBV7-6, the J call TRBJ2-2; the D gene is possibly TRBD1 (6 bases). The V end was cut by 1 base, the J end by 2 bases, with 11 bases between. Germline loops: CDR1 SGHVS, CDR2 FNYEAQ. The CDR3 extends over 16 amino acids. CDR3 residues: CASSLDQGFNTGELFF. The CDR3 nucleotides read TGTGCCAGCAGCTTAGATCAGGGGTTTAACACCGGGGAGCTGTTTTTT.

The chain employs TRBV6-6 and TRBJ2-7; 7 nucleotides agree with TRBD1. This CDR3 region has 13 residues. Germline loops: CDR1 MNHNY, CDR2 SVGAGI (reference sequence). With 6 bases clipped from V and 2 bases from J, the junction kept 4 bases outside the gene matches. Here the CDR3 reads CASRTQGTYEQYF. In DNA, the CDR3 is TGTGCCAGCAGAACACAGGGGACCTACGAGCAGTACTTC.

This clone is medium-sized. This rearrangement joins TRBV7-9 to TRBJ1-2; D remains ambiguous. Germline loops: CDR1 SEHNR, CDR2 FQNEAQ (reference sequence). The CDR3 sequence is 15 residues long. Trimming shortened V by 1 base and J by 3 bases, and 12 bases separated the two germline ends. The CDR3 loop is CASSLGYNVDYGYTF. The CDR3 bases are TGTGCCAGCAGCTTAGGATACAACGTGGACTATGGCTACACCTTC. The full variable domain, rest sourced from reference TRBV7-9 and TRBJ1-2, is DTGVSQNPRHKITKRGQNVTFRCDPISEHNRLYWYRQTLGQGPEFLTYFQNEAQLEKSRLLSDRFSAERPKGSFSTLEIQRTEQGDSAMYLCASSLGYNVDYGYTFGSGTRLTVV.

The rearrangement joins TRBV29-1 to TRBJ1-1; 7 bases align to TRBD1. The CDR3 spans 14 residues. Per the germline V gene, CDR1 is SQVTM and CDR2 is ANQGSEA. V shed 6 bases, J shed 4 bases, and the junction held 11 bases outside the gene matches. Here the CDR3 reads CSVDRTGVGTEAFF. CDR3 nucleotides: TGCAGCGTCGACAGAACAGGGGTGGGCACTGAAGCTTTCTTT.

The chain is built from TRBV7-9 and TRBJ2-5; no clear D. The J call could be wrong; TRBJ2-7 is a better fit for the DNA end. Germline-derived CDR1 and CDR2 are SEHNR and FQNEAQ (reference sequence). CDR3 size: 13 residues. CDR3 in DNA: TGTGCCAGCAGCCCGCCGTCCGGTTACGAGCAGTACTTC. This encodes CASSPPSGYEQYF.

V gene TRBV30 combines with J gene TRBJ2-2; tentative D call: TRBD2 (5 bases). The V gene lost 5 bases and the J gene lost 1 base, with 14 bases spanning the gap. Germline CDR1 GTSNPN, CDR2 SVGIG (reference sequence). CDR3 size: 15 residues. For the CDR3, the DNA is TGTGCCTGGGGAAGAATACTAGTGAACACCGGGGAGCTGTTTTTT. Amino acid sequence: CAWGRILVNTGELFF.

The chain links TRBV7-9 to TRBJ2-1; 11 nucleotides align to TRBD2. The ends lost 3 bases at V and 5 bases at J; junction bases unmatched: 3. This CDR3 region has 15 residues. Germline CDR1 SEHNR, CDR2 FQNEAQ (reference sequence). The CDR3 loop reads CASSFLTSGDNEQFF. The CDR3 nucleotides read TGTGCCAGCAGCTTCTTGACTAGCGGGGACAATGAGCAGTTCTTC.

V usage is TRBV5-1 and J usage is TRBJ2-1, with 12 positions matching TRBD1. This CDR3 comprises 18 residues. Germline CDR1 and CDR2: SGHRS and YFSETQ. The trim removed 4 bases at V and 7 bases at J, leaving 15 bases unmatched. The CDR3 DNA reads as TGCGCCAGCAGCCCGTGGGGGGACAGGGGGCCAGGGGGGAATGAGCAGTTCTTC. It encodes CASSPWGDRGPGGNEQFF.

The chain combines TRBV9 with TRBJ2-7, with 8 bases fitting TRBD2. J lost 7 bases, V lost 0 bases, and 15 bases had no gene match. The CDR3 is 17 residues long. The germline gives CDR1 SGDLS, CDR2 YYNGEE. DNA of the CDR3: TGTGCCAGCAGCGTAGGGGCGGGAGTCCGGGGGGGGCCGGAGCAGTACTTC. This encodes CASSVGAGVRGGPEQYF.

The chain combines TRBV19 with TRBJ1-3, with D perhaps TRBD1 (6 bases). The V end lost 8 bases, the J end lost 3 bases, and 11 bases lay between the germline ends. This CDR3 is built from 13 residues. Looked up from germline, CDR1 is LNHDA and CDR2 is SQIVND (reference sequence). The CDR3 sequence: CASHRAGGNTIYF. CDR3 DNA sequence: TGTGCCAGTCACAGGGCTGGTGGAAACACCATATATTTT.

The chain uses TRBV7-2 and TRBJ1-1, with no clear D. From germline, CDR1 is SGHTA and CDR2 FQGNSA. Trimming took off 0 bases at V and 3 bases at J, with 14 bases between the two ends. CDR3 length: 16 residues. Here the CDR3 DNA reads TGTGCCAGCAGCTTAGCCGGAGGGTCTGGGGACACTGAAGCTTTCTTT. Amino acid sequence: CASSLAGGSGDTEAFF.

This clone was seen only a few times. The chain has TRBV2 and TRBJ1-4, with 8 bases aligning to TRBD1. The J segment lost 3 bases and the V segment lost 3 bases, leaving 3 bases of the junction unmatched. This CDR3 has 15 amino acids. The germline gives CDR1 SNHLY, CDR2 FYNNEI. In DNA form, the CDR3 reads TGTGCCAGCAGTGAGTTGACAGGGGCTAATGAAAAACTGTTTTTT. It yields the protein CASSELTGANEKLFF.

This chain uses TRBV6-5 with TRBJ1-1; TRBD1 is a possible D gene (5 bases). V was clipped by 6 bases and J by 5 bases, with 13 bases between them. CDR1 is MNHEY and CDR2 is SVGAGI in the germline V gene. The CDR3 contains 13 residues. The DNA for the CDR3 is TGTGCCAGCAGCCCCAGGGAGGGGACTGAAGCTTTCTTT. This gives the protein CASSPREGTEAFF.

This sequence joins TRBV2 and TRBJ1-1; TRBD1 agrees at 10 bases. The CDR3 consists of 18 residues. Looked up from germline, CDR1 is SNHLY and CDR2 is FYNNEI. V shed 4 bases, J shed 4 bases, and the junction held 15 bases outside the gene matches. The CDR3 nucleotides read TGTGCCAGCAGTGTACCGGGACAGGGGTCTTTTCGCTTCACTGAAGCTTTCTTT. Translating gives CASSVPGQGSFRFTEAFF.

This rearrangement joins TRBV7-9 to TRBJ1-1; maybe TRBD1 (6 bases). There are 13 residues in the CDR3. The germline V and J ends were trimmed by 5 bases and 4 bases, with 11 bases remaining between them. Germline V CDR1 and CDR2: SEHNR, FQNEAQ (reference sequence). CDR3: CASSQLGGTEAFF. CDR3 nucleotide sequence: TGTGCCAGCAGCCAATTAGGGGGCACTGAAGCTTTCTTT.